This T cell receptor beta chain stems from a study of shared clonotypes between healthy human individuals (dated by TCRdb to 2020 to 2021). Looking at the study overall: A couple of women and three men aged 18 to 49 years were included in the cohort. Per donor, three plates each were used for CD4 naive and CD4 memory, two for CD8 naive, and one for CD8 memory. To estimate repertoire size and how much clonotypes are shared between individuals, the study performed deep sequencing of blood TCR repertoires from 4 to 6 healthy adults. To increase sequencing depth and limit assay-specific biases, different laboratories used diverse techniques to prepare libraries and sequence TCR repertoires. Per donor, leukapheresis produced somewhere between about 0.94 and 9 billion PBMCs.

Summary of the overall study and its limitations: Naive subsets generally had larger estimated clonotype richness than memory subsets. Sampling was restricted to blood, and TCR repertoires in tissue are likely to differ from TCR repertoires in blood. Rarefaction of sorted-subset datasets indicated incomplete sequencing despite the large sequencing depth. Higher generation probabilities were observed for clonotypes shared by all four sorted-subset donors than for non-shared clonotypes. Based on pairwise subsampling, the degree of clonotype sharing among donors was expected to be affected by sequencing depth. Because the study included a small number of donors, the genetic and exposure-history diversity represented was limited. About 5% of naive CD4, around 4% of naive CD8, 2.3% of memory CD4, and around 0.4% of memory CD8 clonotypes were shared across a handful of donors.

Comments on this clone: Its antigen is still unknown. Per-base quality was not reported, and no clone a single base away is much larger than it. The sample carries other DNA sequences with the same CDR3.

The CDR3, cysteine through phenylalanine, is 16 amino acids long. The CDR3 DNA has 48 bases and is translated from base 1. Reading the germline V gene (reference sequence) gives CDR1 WNHNN and CDR2 SYGVQD. The V and J ends are trimmed by 3 bases and 0 bases, leaving 11 bases between them. The donors were healthy, HIV-negative adults with no recently reported acute infections or vaccinations. Every donor was a Caucasian adult living in Nashville, Tennessee, USA. CD4+ T cells were enriched by magnetic negative selection; naive cells were then positively selected on CD45RA, and the negative fraction formed the memory subset. After blood collection by leukapheresis, PBMCs were isolated using Ficoll-Histopaque density gradient centrifugation and then cryopreserved in the vapor phase of liquid nitrogen. Analytical flow cytometry was used to check the purity and quantity of each magnetically sorted T cell population. Genomic DNA was isolated from each sorted fraction and quantified by UV absorbance on a Nanodrop 2000c.

Using the deep immunoSEQ assay, TCR CDR3 regions were amplified from genomic DNA by multiplex PCR. Extracted genomic DNA from each cell subset was distributed evenly across all wells of several immunoSEQ 96-well plates, and each plate was treated as a replicate. For sorted subsets, each replicate PCR was loaded with around 220 ng genomic DNA, equivalent to some 31,000 T cell genomes. The purified libraries were quantified using a Qubit 3.0 fluorometer, sized with a Bioanalyzer 2100, and then quantified again using the KAPA Library Quantification kit. Every immunoSEQ 96-well plate was sequenced on a separate single-read 150-cycle Illumina NextSeq 550 flow cell. On the authors' methods: Because the immunoSEQ output held only junctional sequences and lacked quality scores, the filtering could not match the filtering applied to full-length reads. To assign V/J genes and CDR3, sequences were annotated against IMGT germline references using PyIR, a Python wrapper for IgBLAST v1.9. Reads were removed for weak V/J assignments (E-value above 1e-6), missing CDR3, stop codons, out-of-frame junctions, or ambiguous translated residues. V3J clonotypes were defined by identical inferred V gene, J gene, and CDR3 amino acid sequence. Percentage overlap between repertoires was computed as shared unique clonotypes divided by the size of the smaller repertoire. Repertoire richness was assessed with RTK rarefaction, the Chao1 estimator, and Recon v2.1 estimates of unobserved clonotypes. OLGA was used to compute generation probabilities for all TCRbeta clonotypes that the gDNA method yielded from a few donors. The immuneACCESS repertoire file appears here via TCRdb, limited to in-frame rearrangements. These files lack a portion of the clones; in checked studies, under half of the deficit traces to unresolved V genes, and the cause of the others is not known. V and J calls and clone size follow that table, whereas D and trimming were derived from the DNA. The sample table contains 2,100,000 or so clones; only one count was recorded for 95% of them. The leading ten clones occupy around 0.13% of the sample.

This receptor chain uses TRBV10-1 and TRBJ2-2; the D gene remains uncertain. The TCR sequence derives from a young man in good health. Sequenced input: naive CD4+ T cells sorted from blood. The cell subset or site label, read with the paper, signifies: CD45RA+ positively selected. The CDR3 amino acid sequence is: CASSDESLTNTGELFF. The DNA reads as follows: TGCGCCAGCAGTGATGAATCCCTTACGAACACCGGGGAGCTGTTTTTT.